This passage covers 5 T cell receptor beta chains from one sample sequenced in a study of shared clonotypes between healthy human individuals. TCRdb keeps only in-frame clones here, not all; method: immunoSEQ multiplex PCR. The sample yields about 1.5 million clones, about 98% seen once. Material: naive CD4+ T cells sorted from blood. This sample's subset: CD45RA+ positively selected. Source of these receptors: a man younger than 45 in good health.

The rearrangement links TRBV2 to TRBJ2-6; D is undetermined. Germline CDR1 is SNHLY and CDR2 is FYNNEI. V lost 6 bases, J lost 4 bases, and 4 bases lay in between. The CDR3 loop spans 12 amino acids. The CDR3 DNA reads TGTGCCAGCAGCCAAGGGGCCAACGTCCTGACTTTC. Its protein product is CASSQGANVLTF.

Regarding this clone: The same CDR3 also results from other DNA sequences found in this sample. This sequence joins TRBV18 and TRBJ1-2; TRBD1 matches 7 bases. The germline gives CDR1 KGHSH, CDR2 LQKENI. This CDR3 has 12 residues. With 4 bases clipped from V and 6 bases from J, the junction kept 2 bases outside the gene matches. DNA of the CDR3: TGTGCCAGCTCACGACAGGGCGATGGCTACACCTTC. Translation: CASSRQGDGYTF. Together with reference TRBV18 and TRBJ1-2, the CDR3 gives the full variable domain: NAGVMQNPRHLVRRRGQEARLRCSPMKGHSHVYWYRQLPEEGLKFMVYLQKENIIDESGMPKERFSAEFPKEGPSILRIQQVVRGDSAAYFCASSRQGDGYTFGSGTRLTVV.

The chain combines TRBV7-9 with TRBJ2-1; 8 nucleotides match TRBD2. V was pared by 4 bases and J by 5 bases, with 4 bases of the junction left unmatched. This CDR3 has 14 amino acids. CDR1 and CDR2 (germline): SEHNR, FQNEAQ (reference sequence). CDR3 nucleotides: TGTGCCAGCAGCTCGGGGACTAGAAACAATGAGCAGTTCTTC. Translation: CASSSGTRNNEQFF.

The V and J genes are TRBV9 and TRBJ2-3; a possible D gene is TRBD2 (6 bases). Germline CDR1 SGDLS, CDR2 YYNGEE. The V gene lost 0 bases and the J gene lost 0 bases, with 20 bases spanning the gap. This CDR3 spans 19 amino acids. In DNA, the CDR3 is TGTGCCAGCAGCGTAGATGGTCGGGTAGCGGAGACTAGCACAGATACGCAGTATTTT. Translating it yields CASSVDGRVAETSTDTQYF.

Of note for this clone: Other DNA sequences in this specimen translate into the identical CDR3. The CDR3 sequence: CASSPPTSGRYEQYF. DNA of the CDR3: TGTGCCAGCAGTCCACCAACTAGCGGGCGCTACGAGCAGTACTTC. The genes are TRBV28 and TRBJ2-7, with 9 bases matching TRBD2. Germline lookup yields CDR1 MDHEN and CDR2 SYDVKM. The CDR3 has 15 amino acids. Trimming took 5 bases from V and 3 from J; bases not matched to a gene: 8.